These 4 T cell receptor beta chains were sequenced from one sample in a study of cytomegalovirus exposure and HLA in healthy donors. Primers: 60 Vbeta forward and 13 Jbeta reverse. Some clones are missing from TCRdb's copy, which holds only in-frame ones; the method was immunoSEQ multiplex PCR. The sample table sets out approximately 110,000 clones. Sequences were obtained from PBMCs. Receptors were obtained from a man between 18 and 29 years old in good health and CMV-seronegative.

The V call is TRBV9, the J call TRBJ2-1; 7 bases agree with TRBD2. CDR3 length: 12 amino acids. Germline assignment: CDR1 SGDLS and CDR2 YYNGEE. V shed 10 bases and J 7 bases; nucleotides not matched to a gene: 8. CDR3 sequence reads: CAAGRERNEQFF. CDR3 nucleotides: TGTGCCGCGGGGCGGGAGAGAAATGAGCAGTTCTTC.

The chain carries TRBV6-5 and TRBJ1-4, with D hard to call. V was trimmed by 2 bases and J by 3 bases, leaving 7 bases between them. The CDR3 is 14 residues long. Germline V CDR1 and CDR2: MNHEY, SVGAGI. CDR3 bases: TGTGCCAGCAGTTACGGCACCTCTAATGAAAAACTGTTTTTT. As protein: CASSYGTSNEKLFF.

This chain connects TRBV7-2 to TRBJ1-3, with D unresolved. Per the germline V gene, CDR1 is SGHTA and CDR2 is FQGNSA. The CDR3 runs to 15 residues. V lost 1 base and J lost 2, with 9 bases in between. CDR3 nucleotide sequence: TGTGCCAGCAGCTTAGGGAGTCCCCCTGGAAACACCATATATTTT. Translation: CASSLGSPPGNTIYF. Based on the CDR3 plus reference TRBV7-2 and TRBJ1-3, the full variable domain is GAGVSQSPSNKVTEKGKDVELRCDPISGHTALYWYRQSLGQGLEFLIYFQGNSAPDKSGLPSDRFSAERTGGSVSTLTIQRTQQEDSAVYLCASSLGSPPGNTIYFGEGSWLTVV.

V usage is TRBV19 and J usage is TRBJ2-1; possibly TRBD2 for D (6 bases). CDR3 size: 15 residues. Trimming took 3 bases from V and 6 from J, leaving 15 bases between them. CDR1 and CDR2 (germline): LNHDA, SQIVND (reference sequence). This CDR3 is CASSIEELAGNEQFF. The CDR3 DNA reads as TGTGCCAGTAGTATCGAGGAACTAGCAGGCAATGAGCAGTTCTTC.